This record concerns one TCR beta chain sequence. TCRdb re-called the RT-PCR reads with MiXCR, one entry per CDR3 protein. Of about 680,000 distinct CDR3 sequences in the sample, approximately 15% were seen once. Looked up from germline, CDR1 is DFQATT and CDR2 is SNEGSKA (reference sequence). Trimming cost V 5 bases and J 1 base; bases outside gene matches: 7. This CDR3 region has 14 residues. This chain uses TRBV20-1 with TRBJ1-2; 7 nucleotides agree with TRBD1. The TCR was taken from a female donor in good health, serving as a healthy control. What was sequenced was memory CD4+ T cells from blood. The CDR3 coding sequence is TGCAGTGCTCAGAAACAGGGGATTAACTATGGCTACACCTTC. Protein sequence: CSAQKQGINYGYTF.